This T cell receptor beta chain was sequenced in a study of T cell responses to AZD1222 COVID-19 vaccine. The germline V and J ends were trimmed by 3 bases and 0 bases, with 6 bases remaining between them. Germline V gives CDR1 KGHSH, CDR2 LQKENI. The CDR3 extends over 13 amino acids. Comments on this clone: Its antigen is unknown.

Study-wide results and limits: At study baseline, merely about 6 AZD1222 recipients were seropositive. CD4 TCRs associated with vaccination spanned spike, dominating at 160-218 and 743-854.

Sequencing was performed with immunoSEQ multiplex PCR; in TCRdb, only in-frame clones are kept and a portion is missing. Counted here are about 170,000 clones, roughly 89% occurring once; the ten biggest clones make up 0.85% to 1.1%. The source was peripheral blood, collected 28 days after the second AZD1222 dose. This clonotype was obtained from an adult who received the AZD1222 COVID-19 vaccine. The chain combines TRBV18 with TRBJ2-7; unclear D gene. The CDR3 sequence is CASSPESSYEQYF. The CDR3 DNA follows: TGTGCCAGCTCACCGGAGAGCTCCTACGAGCAGTACTTC.